This TCR beta chain was identified in a study of graft-versus-host responses after intestinal transplantation (dated by TCRdb to the early 2020s). In the study overall: The transplants that recipients received were multivisceral, liver-intestinal, or isolated intestinal. All recipients received anti-thymocyte globulin induction followed by maintenance tacrolimus and steroids for 3 to 4 years. Bulk TCR-beta CDR3 sequencing was used to track graft-versus-host and host-versus-graft alloreactive T cell clones in the graft, circulation and bone marrow after intestinal transplantation. To identify alloreactive clones, pre-transplant mixed lymphocyte reaction products were sequenced and compared with unstimulated pre-transplant donor and recipient T cells. The cohort enrolled roughly 25 intestinal transplant recipients including one retransplant, and a few patients lacking pretransplant specimens were excluded. Donor T cell macrochimerism was defined as a peak of at least 4% donor T cells among recipient peripheral blood mononuclear cells. Samples from three later patients were sequenced in-house on an Illumina MiSeq with MiXCR processing rather than by the commercial service.

V is clipped by 0 bases and J by 4 bases, and the sequence between their germline boundaries is 4 bases long. The germline V gene (reference sequence) supplies CDR1 MNHNY and CDR2 SVGAGI. The CDR3 measures 13 amino acids from cysteine to phenylalanine. Of all the DNA, just the CDR3 is kept, 39 bases in frame from base 1. Notes on this clone: Its antigen has not been determined. Base qualities are missing; no much larger clone stands one base away.

The paper's findings and limits, for the study overall: GvH clones were detected in recipient bone marrow, and some appeared earlier in ileal mucosa or blood, consistent with an intestinal mucosal origin. The relatively low number and heterogeneity of intestinal transplant patients limited the conclusions. Early after transplant, peak levels of circulating GvH clones were found to be associated with declines in HvG clones. In patients with donor T cell macrochimerism, the allografts had high GvH to HvG T cell clonal ratios.

The time point label, read with the paper, signifies: cells obtained before transplantation from donor or recipient. CD3+CD4+ and CD3+CD8+ populations were FACS-sorted from unstimulated pre-transplant donor and recipient cells taken from spleen or lymph nodes. The protocol used for the library was the immunoSEQ multiplex PCR assay. For most patients, genomic DNA was isolated with the Qiagen DNeasy Blood and Tissue Kit and shipped frozen to Adaptive Biotechnologies for TCR sequencing. For most patients, genomic DNA was subjected to high-throughput TCR-beta CDR3 sequencing by Adaptive Biotechnologies. The study's processing was this. TCR sequencing data were retrieved from Adaptive's ImmunoSEQ software for roughly 17 patients, whereas three other patients were processed with MiXCR and VDJtools. To correct CD4 versus CD8 sorting errors, any sequence found in both subsets at a frequency ratio below 5:1 was removed. CDR3 nucleotide sequences shared between donor and recipient were removed because their origin could not be assigned. To count as alloreactive, a clone needed at least 2-fold expansion over unstimulated cells and a minimum CFSE-low frequency of 0.002% (template counts) or 0.001% (read counts). Clones were considered mappable if detected in sequenced pre-transplant spleen, lymph node, or MLR CFSE-low populations of the donor or recipient. The cumulative frequency of alloreactive clones was calculated as a percentage of all sequences, weighted by copy number. In its TCRdb copy, this immuneACCESS table keeps in-frame sequences only and misses some clones. Where compared with another copy, unresolved V genes explain less than half of these, and the others have no known cause. That table furnishes V, J and clone size, whereas the DNA furnished D and trimming. This sample is represented by approximately 110,000 clones; approximately 90% of them were singletons. About 0.25% of the sample lies in the top ten.

This receptor chain uses TRBV6-6 and TRBJ1-3, with the D gene not confidently named. The sample consisted of unstimulated CD4+ T cells sorted from spleen or lymph node cells, taken before transplant. This TCR was sampled from a human donor who was the organ donor for an intestinal transplant. The CDR3 reads as follows: CASSYSQGNTIYF. The DNA is as follows: TGTGCCAGCAGTTACTCTCAGGGAAACACCATATATTTT.